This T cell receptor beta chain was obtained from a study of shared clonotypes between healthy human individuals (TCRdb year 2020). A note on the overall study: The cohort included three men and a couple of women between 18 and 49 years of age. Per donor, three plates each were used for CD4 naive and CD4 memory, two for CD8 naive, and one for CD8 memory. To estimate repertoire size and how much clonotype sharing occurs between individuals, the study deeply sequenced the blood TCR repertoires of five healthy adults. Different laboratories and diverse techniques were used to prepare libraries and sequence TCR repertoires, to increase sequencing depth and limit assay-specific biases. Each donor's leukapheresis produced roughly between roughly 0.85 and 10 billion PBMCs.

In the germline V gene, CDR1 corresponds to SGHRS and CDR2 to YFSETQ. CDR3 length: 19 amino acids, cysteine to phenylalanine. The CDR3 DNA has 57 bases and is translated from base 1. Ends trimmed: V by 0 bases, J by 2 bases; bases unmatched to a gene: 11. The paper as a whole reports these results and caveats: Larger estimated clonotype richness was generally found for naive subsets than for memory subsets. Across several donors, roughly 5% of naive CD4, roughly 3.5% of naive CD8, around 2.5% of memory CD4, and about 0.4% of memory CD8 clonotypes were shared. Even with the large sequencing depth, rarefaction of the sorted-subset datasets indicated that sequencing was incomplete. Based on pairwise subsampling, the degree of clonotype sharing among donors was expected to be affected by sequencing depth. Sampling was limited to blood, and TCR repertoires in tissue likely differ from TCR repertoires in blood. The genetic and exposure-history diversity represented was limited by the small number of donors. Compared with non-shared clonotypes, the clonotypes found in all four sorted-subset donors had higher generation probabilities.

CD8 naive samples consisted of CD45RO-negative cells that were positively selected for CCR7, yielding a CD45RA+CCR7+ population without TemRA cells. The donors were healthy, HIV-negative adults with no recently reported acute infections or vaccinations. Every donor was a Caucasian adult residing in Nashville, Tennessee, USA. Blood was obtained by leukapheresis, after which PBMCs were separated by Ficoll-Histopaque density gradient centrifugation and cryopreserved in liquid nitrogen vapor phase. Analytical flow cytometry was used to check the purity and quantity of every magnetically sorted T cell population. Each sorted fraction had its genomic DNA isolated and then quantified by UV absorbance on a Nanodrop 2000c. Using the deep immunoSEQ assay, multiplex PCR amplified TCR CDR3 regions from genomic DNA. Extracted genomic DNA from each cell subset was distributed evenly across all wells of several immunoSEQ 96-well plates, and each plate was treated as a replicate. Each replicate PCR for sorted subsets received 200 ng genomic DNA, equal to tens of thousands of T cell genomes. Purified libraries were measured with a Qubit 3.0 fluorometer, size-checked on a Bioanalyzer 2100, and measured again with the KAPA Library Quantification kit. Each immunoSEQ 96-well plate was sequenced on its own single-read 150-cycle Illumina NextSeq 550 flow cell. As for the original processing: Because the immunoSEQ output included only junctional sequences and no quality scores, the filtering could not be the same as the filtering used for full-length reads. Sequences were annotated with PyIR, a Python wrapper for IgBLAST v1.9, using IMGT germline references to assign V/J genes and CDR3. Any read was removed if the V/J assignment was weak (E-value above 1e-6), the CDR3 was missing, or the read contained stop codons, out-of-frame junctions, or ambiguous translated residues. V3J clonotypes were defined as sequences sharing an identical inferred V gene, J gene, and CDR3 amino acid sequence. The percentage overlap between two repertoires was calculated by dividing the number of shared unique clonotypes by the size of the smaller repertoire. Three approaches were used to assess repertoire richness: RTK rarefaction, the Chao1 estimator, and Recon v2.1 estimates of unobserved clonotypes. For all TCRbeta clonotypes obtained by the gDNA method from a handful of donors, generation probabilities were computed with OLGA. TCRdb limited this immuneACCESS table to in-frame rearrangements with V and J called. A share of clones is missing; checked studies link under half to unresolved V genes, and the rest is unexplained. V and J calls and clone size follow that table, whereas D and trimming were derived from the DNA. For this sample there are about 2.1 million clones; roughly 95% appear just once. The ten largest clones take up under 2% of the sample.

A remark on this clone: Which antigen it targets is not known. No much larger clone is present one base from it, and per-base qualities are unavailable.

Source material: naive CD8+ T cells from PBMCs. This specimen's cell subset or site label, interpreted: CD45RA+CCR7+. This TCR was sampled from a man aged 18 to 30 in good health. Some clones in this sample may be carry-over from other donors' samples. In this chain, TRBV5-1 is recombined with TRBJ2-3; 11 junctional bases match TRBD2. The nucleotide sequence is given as TGCGCCAGCAGCTTGGTAGTGGGAACGGGACTAGCGGACACAGATACGCAGTATTTT. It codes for CASSLVVGTGLADTDTQYF.